The subject of this entry is one T cell receptor beta chain. The source of the sample is a study of blood T cell repertoires in COVID-19. Study as a whole: Sites across the United States, Italy and Spain contributed samples from acute and convalescent COVID-19. Sources were T cells, B-cell-depleted T cells, or PBMCs; the material itself was cDNA or gDNA.

This CDR3 has 16 amino acids. The germline CDR1 and CDR2 sequences are GTSNPN and SVGIG (reference sequence). The J segment lost 3 bases and the V segment lost 5 bases, leaving 12 bases of the junction unmatched. Only in-frame clones appear in the TCRdb table, and some are missing; sequencing was by immunoSEQ multiplex PCR. Altogether 140,000 or so clones are present, 85% to 90% being singletons, with the ten largest covering about 5.8%. What was sequenced was peripheral blood. The sequence was collected from a human donor in a cohort sampled during active COVID-19. V and J are TRBV30 and TRBJ2-5; 10 bases agree with TRBD1. This chain's CDR3 is CAWGPGQGFGEETQYF. The CDR3 DNA follows: TGTGCCTGGGGCCCGGGACAGGGGTTCGGAGAAGAGACCCAGTACTTC.